The 27 T cell receptor beta chains given below trace back to one sample, sequenced in a study of long-term antiretroviral therapy in people with HIV. immunoSEQ v3.0 was run at survey level. Assay: immunoSEQ multiplex PCR; the TCRdb copy retains only in-frame clones and omits some. This repertoire shows roughly 18,000 clones, 85% to 90% found once; its top ten account for more than 7.5%. Specimen: unsorted PBMCs, collected 4.2 years after starting antiretroviral therapy. Receptors originate from a man aged 50-60 years with HIV.

The genes are TRBV9 and TRBJ1-4; D gene uncertain. This CDR3 has 14 amino acids. Germline values: CDR1 SGDLS, CDR2 YYNGEE. Trimming removed 0 bases from V and 4 bases from J, with 7 bases in between. The CDR3 DNA sequence: TGTGCCAGCAGCGTAGACAGTAGTAATGAAAAACTGTTTTTT. This sequence encodes CASSVDSSNEKLFF. Full variable domain (rest looked up from reference TRBV9 and TRBJ1-4): DSGVTQTPKHLITATGQRVTLRCSPRSGDLSVYWYQQSLDQGLQFLIQYYNGEERAKGNILERFSAQQFPDLHSELNLSSLELGDSALYFCASSVDSSNEKLFFGSGTQLSVL.

The rearrangement links TRBV5-6 to TRBJ2-3; D assignment may be TRBD1 or TRBD2 (5 bases each). With 1 base removed from V and 8 bases from J, the gap between germline ends came to 11 bases. CDR3 length equals 13 residues. Germline loops: CDR1 SGHDT, CDR2 YYEEEE. DNA of the CDR3: TGTGCCAGCAGCTTGAGGGCAGGGAGTACGCAGTATTTT. It encodes CASSLRAGSTQYF. The full variable domain, completed using reference TRBV5-6 and TRBJ2-3, is DAGVTQSPTHLIKTRGQQVTLRCSPKSGHDTVSWYQQALGQGPQFIFQYYEEEERQRGNFPDRFSGHQFPNYSSELNVNALLLGDSALYLCASSLRAGSTQYFGPGTRLTVL.

This clone was counted between two and nine times. The chain couples TRBV12-5 to TRBJ1-5; 9 positions agree with TRBD1. V trimming: 4 bases; J trimming: 4 bases; junction bases outside the gene matches: 11. The CDR3 is made up of 17 amino acids. CDR1 LGHNT and CDR2 FRNRAP come from the germline V gene. CDR3 in DNA: TGTGCTAGTGGTTCGGATGTTACCGGGACAGGGAATCAGCCCCAGCATTTT. It specifies CASGSDVTGTGNQPQHF.

The chain carries TRBV19 and TRBJ2-1, with D possibly being TRBD2 (5 bases). The CDR3 runs to 13 residues. From germline, CDR1 is LNHDA and CDR2 SQIVND (reference sequence). V lost 9 bases and J lost 8, with 17 bases in between. CDR3 sequence: CASGRPGSDEQFF. The CDR3 bases are TGTGCCAGCGGACGTCCGGGATCCGATGAGCAGTTCTTC.

The genes are TRBV28 and TRBJ1-3, with D unclear. Per germline, CDR1 MDHEN and CDR2 SYDVKM. V shed 8 bases and J shed 9 bases, with 14 bases lying between them. The CDR3 is 12 amino acids. The CDR3 loop is CASLGGGGTIYF. Here the CDR3 DNA reads TGTGCCAGCTTGGGAGGTGGAGGCACCATATATTTT.

This chain uses TRBV21-1 with TRBJ1-2. TRBV21-1 is a known pseudogene. This CDR3 has 17 amino acids. Here the CDR3 reads CASSKDGRDPEDCGYTF. For the CDR3, the DNA is TGTGCCAGCAGCAAAGATGGCCGGGACCCCGAGGATTGTGGCTACACCTTC.

This chain links TRBV5-5 with TRBJ2-7; D unresolved. The germline CDR1 and CDR2 sequences are SGHKS and YYEKEE (reference sequence). The CDR3 consists of 12 residues. V was pared by 7 bases and J by 0 bases, with 8 bases between. Here the CDR3 reads CASSETSYEQYF. For the CDR3, the DNA is TGTGCCAGCTCCGAGACCTCCTACGAGCAGTACTTC.

The chain uses TRBV27 and TRBJ1-3; D perhaps matches TRBD1 (5 bases). This CDR3 has 15 residues. The V gene's germline CDR1 is MNHEY and CDR2 SMNVEV (reference sequence). Trimming left V 3 bases short and J 0 bases short, with 9 bases between. CDR3 sequence (DNA): TGTGCCAGCAGTTTCCAGGGTAACTCTGGAAACACCATATATTTT. Amino acid sequence: CASSFQGNSGNTIYF.

This clone appeared a single time. This chain uses TRBV11-3 with TRBJ2-7, with 7 bases aligning to TRBD1. J was trimmed by 3 bases and V by 5 bases; bases with no gene match: 7. This CDR3 is built from 14 residues. Germline V lookup: CDR1 SGHNT, CDR2 YENEEA. CDR3 coding DNA: TGTGCCAGCAGCGACGCCGGGACAGACTACGAGCAGTACTTC. It translates to CASSDAGTDYEQYF. The full variable domain, in which reference TRBV11-3 and TRBJ2-7 provide the parts outside the CDR3, is EAGVVQSPRYKIIEKKQPVAFWCNPISGHNTLYWYLQNLGQGPELLIRYENEEAVDDSQLPKDRFSAERLKGVDSTLKIQPAELGDSAVYLCASSDAGTDYEQYFGPGTRLTVT.

The chain recombines TRBV28 with TRBJ1-1; tentative D call: TRBD1 (5 bases). The CDR3 totals 14 residues. Germline V gene sequence: CDR1 MDHEN, CDR2 SYDVKM. V was pared by 6 bases and J by 1 base, with 12 bases between. CDR3 loop: CASRDVDRNTEAFF. The CDR3 DNA reads as TGTGCCAGCAGGGATGTAGACAGGAACACTGAAGCTTTCTTT. The complete variable domain, with remaining parts taken from reference TRBV28 and TRBJ1-1, reads DVKVTQSSRYLVKRTGEKVFLECVQDMDHENMFWYRQDPGLGLRLIYFSYDVKMKEKGDIPEGYSVSREKKERFSLILESASTNQTSMYLCASRDVDRNTEAFFGQGTRLTVV.

The chain carries TRBV4-3 and TRBJ2-7; D unclear. Germline CDR1 reads LGHNA; CDR2 reads YSLEER. The V gene lost 0 bases and the J gene lost 5 bases, with 14 bases spanning the gap. The CDR3 covers 15 residues. In nucleotides, the CDR3 is TGCGCCAGCAGCCAAGAAGGCGACGGGTGGAACGAGCAGTACTTC. The encoded protein is CASSQEGDGWNEQYF.

For the CDR3, the DNA is TGCGCCAGCAGCCAAGACACCAGCTCTGGAAACACCATATATTTT. Protein sequence: CASSQDTSSGNTIYF. J is TRBJ1-3 and V is TRBV4-3; no firm D call. The CDR3 runs 15 residues. Germline assignment: CDR1 LGHNA and CDR2 YSLEER. The ends were cut back, 0 bases at V and 0 bases at J, with 6 bases in the middle.

V and J are TRBV6-1 and TRBJ1-1; tentative D call: TRBD1 (5 bases). Trimming removed 9 bases at V and 2 bases at J, with 10 bases between. There are 12 residues in the CDR3. Looked up from germline, CDR1 is MNHNS and CDR2 is SASEGT. This chain's CDR3 is CASRDLNTEAFF. The CDR3 nucleotides are TGTGCCAGTCGGGACTTAAACACTGAAGCTTTCTTT.

This chain uses TRBV27 with TRBJ2-6; 8 positions agree with TRBD1. Trimming cost V 5 bases and J 2 bases; bases outside gene matches: 5. Per the germline V gene, CDR1 is MNHEY and CDR2 is SMNVEV (reference sequence). This CDR3 contains 16 residues. CDR3 residues: CASSPPGGAGANVLTF. The CDR3 region has the DNA TGTGCCAGCAGTCCTCCAGGGGGCGCTGGGGCCAACGTCCTGACTTTC.

The chain uses TRBV19 and TRBJ2-3, with D possibly being TRBD2 (6 bases). Germline assignment: CDR1 LNHDA and CDR2 SQIVND (reference sequence). The CDR3 spans 14 residues. Trimming pared 5 bases from V and 5 bases from J, leaving 14 bases between. The CDR3 here is CASSQDYGGDTQYF. The CDR3 coding sequence is TGTGCCAGTAGTCAAGACTACGGGGGAGATACGCAGTATTTT.

V and J are TRBV19 and TRBJ2-1; D is perhaps TRBD2 (7 bases). The ends were cut back, 5 bases at V and 2 bases at J, with 10 bases in the middle. This CDR3 is built from 14 residues. Germline assignment: CDR1 LNHDA and CDR2 SQIVND (reference sequence). For the CDR3, the DNA is TGTGCCAGTAGTTGGGGGGGGCCCTACAATGAGCAGTTCTTC. It codes for CASSWGGPYNEQFF.

The genes are TRBV10-3 and TRBJ2-7; TRBD1 aligns across 7 bases. Trimming at V came to 0 bases and at J to 1 base, leaving 3 bases not matched to a gene. The germline V gene has CDR1 ENHRY and CDR2 SYGVKD. The CDR3 spans 15 residues. The CDR3 loop reads CAISESPGGSYEQYF. For the CDR3, the DNA is TGTGCCATCAGTGAGTCCCCAGGGGGTTCCTACGAGCAGTACTTC.

CDR3 region: CASSQDPRLATYEQYF. CDR3 DNA: TGCGCCAGCAGCCAAGATCCCCGACTAGCCACCTACGAGCAGTACTTC. This sequence joins TRBV4-3 and TRBJ2-7; 7 bases line up with TRBD2. Unmatched junction bases numbered 7, after V lost 0 bases and J lost 2 bases. CDR3 length equals 16 residues. In germline, CDR1 is LGHNA, CDR2 YSLEER.

This clone was seen just once. The CDR3 loop is CASVFRGRQVRANYGYTF. As DNA, the CDR3 is TGTGCCAGCGTATTCCGAGGGCGGCAGGTTAGAGCTAACTATGGCTACACCTTC. The genes are TRBV2 and TRBJ1-2; D is uncertain. CDR3 length: 18 amino acids. In germline, CDR1 is SNHLY, CDR2 FYNNEI. Trimming cost V 8 bases and J 0 bases, with 25 bases left between them.

The chain links TRBV5-6 to TRBJ1-2, with no clear D. This CDR3 is 12 amino acids long. V was clipped by 1 base and J by 6 bases, with 7 bases between them. Germline-derived CDR1 and CDR2 are SGHDT and YYEEEE. CDR3 loop: CASSLRQHGYTF. Here the CDR3 DNA reads TGTGCCAGCAGCTTGAGACAACATGGCTACACCTTC. The variable domain in full, with the rest retrieved from reference TRBV5-6 and TRBJ1-2, is DAGVTQSPTHLIKTRGQQVTLRCSPKSGHDTVSWYQQALGQGPQFIFQYYEEEERQRGNFPDRFSGHQFPNYSSELNVNALLLGDSALYLCASSLRQHGYTFGSGTRLTVV.

The J gene is TRBJ1-2, the V gene TRBV7-2; tentatively, D is TRBD1 (5 bases). This CDR3 has 16 residues. Trimming removed 4 bases at V and 7 bases at J, with 22 bases between. CDR1 and CDR2 from the germline V gene are SGHTA and FQGNSA. As DNA, the CDR3 is TGTGCCAGCAGCTCAGGAACAGGTAGAGACTATGTTGGCTACACCTTC. Translation gives CASSSGTGRDYVGYTF.

The chain links TRBV15 to TRBJ2-7; a possible D gene is TRBD1 (6 bases). In germline, CDR1 is LNHNV, CDR2 YYDKDF (reference sequence). Trimming removed 0 bases at V and 4 bases at J, with 13 bases between. The length of the CDR3 is 15 residues. CDR3 protein: CATSRDRDNSYEQYF. Written as DNA, the CDR3 is TGTGCCACCAGCAGAGATCGGGACAACTCTTACGAGCAGTACTTC.

The V and J genes are TRBV10-3 and TRBJ1-1; possible D gene TRBD1, 5 bases. The CDR3 runs 15 residues. V was trimmed by 2 bases and J by 0 bases, leaving 10 bases between them. The germline CDR1 and CDR2 sequences are ENHRY and SYGVKD. The CDR3 DNA reads TGTGCCATCAGTGAGCGGGGCAGCATGAACACTGAAGCTTTCTTT. It yields the protein CAISERGSMNTEAFF.

The chain recombines TRBV7-2 with TRBJ2-2, with D possibly matching TRBD2 (6 bases). In germline, CDR1 is SGHTA, CDR2 FQGNSA. The CDR3 extends over 16 amino acids. Trimming took off 5 bases at V and 2 bases at J, with 15 bases between the two ends. CDR3 in DNA: TGTGCCAGCAGCCGTCATGGTAGCGGAAACACCGGGGAGCTGTTTTTT. Its protein is CASSRHGSGNTGELFF.

The chain recombines TRBV7-9 with TRBJ1-1, with 8 bases lining up with TRBD1. Germline loops: CDR1 SEHNR, CDR2 FQNEAQ (reference sequence). With V trimmed by 0 bases and J by 5 bases, 2 bases remained unmatched. The CDR3 covers 14 residues. The CDR3 region is CASSLAYRGTEAFF. CDR3 nucleotides: TGTGCCAGCAGCTTAGCCTACAGGGGGACTGAAGCTTTCTTT.

This clone was detected only once. The V and J genes are TRBV4-3 and TRBJ1-2; D ambiguous. The V gene lost 1 base and the J gene lost 2 bases, with 5 bases spanning the gap. CDR1 is LGHNA and CDR2 is YSLEER in the germline V gene. This CDR3 is built from 13 residues. This CDR3 reads CASSQGRNYGYTF. In DNA form, the CDR3 reads TGCGCCAGCAGCCAAGGCCGGAACTATGGCTACACCTTC.

This chain links TRBV11-2 with TRBJ2-7; D may be TRBD2 (7 bases). This CDR3 is 15 amino acids long. Germline-derived CDR1 and CDR2 are SGHAT and FQNNGV. Deletions cut 5 bases from V and 3 bases from J, with 17 bases between. The CDR3 DNA sequence: TGTGCCAGCAGCCTTGGGAGGGGGGACCGCTACGAGCAGTACTTC. Encoded protein: CASSLGRGDRYEQYF.